This T cell receptor beta chain was recovered during a study of patients and donors after allogeneic stem cell transplantation. In TCRdb, the RT-PCR reads were re-called with MiXCR into one record per CDR3 protein. This table has about 150,000 distinct CDR3 sequences, approximately 35% appearing once. The CDR3 spans 15 residues. Trimming stripped 3 bases from V and 0 bases from J, with 12 bases between. Germline assignment: CDR1 SGDLS and CDR2 YYNGEE. Sequencing was performed on blood, either unsorted or a sorted T cell fraction (not recorded which). The sequence derives from a human donor who was either an allogeneic HSCT recipient or a stem cell or donor lymphocyte infusion donor (not recorded which). It is not recorded whose cells these are; they may come from a transplant donor. The V gene is TRBV9, the J gene TRBJ1-1; D possibly corresponds to TRBD1 (5 bases). The CDR3 region is CASSDSTEMNTEAFF. The CDR3 region has the DNA TGTGCCAGCAGCGACTCGACAGAGATGAACACTGAAGCTTTCTTT.